Following are 20 T cell receptor beta chains from one sample sequenced in a study of blood T cell repertoires in COVID-19. Clones were sequenced by immunoSEQ multiplex PCR, and TCRdb holds only the in-frame ones, with some missing. The table includes 100,000 to 150,000 clones, approximately 86% detected once. The sample was peripheral blood. The receptors shown here come from a woman between 65 and 79 years old with COVID-19, enrolled during active disease.

The chain uses TRBV28 and TRBJ1-3, with D perhaps matching TRBD1 (5 bases). Germline V gene sequence: CDR1 MDHEN, CDR2 SYDVKM. The CDR3 sequence is 15 residues long. V shed 3 bases and J shed 0 bases, with 9 bases lying between them. The CDR3 bases are TGTGCCAGCAGTTTTGACAGCCGCTCTGGAAACACCATATATTTT. The encoded protein is CASSFDSRSGNTIYF.

The chain uses TRBV11-2 and TRBJ1-2, with D perhaps matching TRBD1 (6 bases). Germline V gene sequence: CDR1 SGHAT, CDR2 FQNNGV. This CDR3 region has 17 residues. V gave up 0 bases and J gave up 8 bases, with 22 bases separating them. The CDR3 DNA follows: TGTGCCAGCAGCTTAGATGTTTTTTATCCGCAGGGGAACGGCTACACCTTC. It codes for CASSLDVFYPQGNGYTF.

J is TRBJ1-4 and V is TRBV30, with D possibly matching TRBD1 (6 bases). The CDR3 extends over 13 amino acids. Germline V gene data show CDR1 as GTSNPN and CDR2 as SVGIG (reference sequence). Trimming took 1 base from V and 7 from J, leaving 10 bases between them. The CDR3 here is CAWSGRGSEKLFF. CDR3 DNA sequence: TGTGCCTGGAGTGGCAGGGGTAGTGAAAAACTGTTTTTT.

The CDR3 loop is CASSPSGGNTIYF. CDR3 nucleotides: TGTGCCAGCAGCCCCTCCGGGGGAAACACCATATATTTT. V and J are TRBV7-9 and TRBJ1-3; D gene uncertain. V was cut by 5 bases and J by 4 bases, with 9 bases left in between. The CDR3 has 13 residues. Looked up from germline, CDR1 is SEHNR and CDR2 is FQNEAQ (reference sequence).

This chain connects TRBV18 to TRBJ2-7; D is perhaps TRBD2 (5 bases). The germline V gene encodes CDR1 KGHSH and CDR2 LQKENI. The V end lost 3 bases, the J end lost 3 bases, and 15 bases lay between the germline ends. This CDR3 is built from 15 residues. The CDR3 is CASSPPGLPRYEQYF. CDR3 nucleotide sequence: TGTGCCAGCTCACCCCCCGGACTTCCTCGCTACGAGCAGTACTTC.

The rearrangement uses TRBV4-1 and TRBJ1-5, with D tentatively TRBD1 (5 bases). V dropped 0 bases and J dropped 4 bases, with 7 bases sitting between them. Germline values: CDR1 MGHRA, CDR2 YSYEKL. The CDR3 has 14 residues. DNA for the CDR3: TGCGCCAGCAGCCAAGAAGCAGGGAATCAGCCCCAGCATTTT. Residues: CASSQEAGNQPQHF.

J is TRBJ1-3 and V is TRBV9, with D tentatively TRBD1 (6 bases). V lost 0 bases to trimming and J lost 7 bases, with 14 bases between them. Germline assignment: CDR1 SGDLS and CDR2 YYNGEE. The CDR3 spans 15 residues. CDR3 region: CASSVAQGEGNTIYF. DNA of the CDR3: TGTGCCAGCAGCGTAGCACAGGGCGAGGGCAACACCATATATTTT.

The V and J genes are TRBV7-2 and TRBJ1-1; D is ambiguous. Deletions cut 7 bases from V and 8 bases from J, with 17 bases between. The CDR3 runs 13 residues. Germline V gene data show CDR1 as SGHTA and CDR2 as FQGNSA. The CDR3 spells CASTTKEGLEAFF. Written as DNA, the CDR3 is TGTGCCAGCACCACTAAGGAGGGCTTGGAAGCTTTCTTT.

The chain uses TRBV27 and TRBJ2-1; 12 nucleotides align to TRBD2. The CDR3 runs 15 residues. The V gene end was trimmed by 5 bases and the J gene end by 4 bases; junction bases not matched to a gene: 3. Germline-derived CDR1 and CDR2 are MNHEY and SMNVEV (reference sequence). Here the CDR3 DNA reads TGTGCCAGCAGTAACGGACTAGCGGGGTACAATGAGCAGTTCTTC. It codes for CASSNGLAGYNEQFF.

The rearrangement uses TRBV19 and TRBJ2-3, with 9 bases aligning to TRBD2. The CDR3 runs to 17 residues. J lost 5 bases, V lost 0 bases, and 9 bases had no gene match. CDR1 and CDR2 from the germline V gene are LNHDA and SQIVND (reference sequence). The CDR3 sequence is CASSIDPQRGAGDTQYF. The CDR3 nucleotides read TGTGCCAGTAGTATAGATCCCCAGCGGGGGGCGGGAGATACGCAGTATTTT.

This clone was recorded a few times. The gene calls are TRBV28 and TRBJ2-3; 8 bases align to TRBD2. With V trimmed by 9 bases and J by 4 bases, 9 bases remained unmatched. This CDR3 spans 14 amino acids. Germline V gives CDR1 MDHEN, CDR2 SYDVKM. The CDR3 reads CARTDRGGPDTQYF. The CDR3 DNA sequence: TGTGCCAGGACTGATCGGGGGGGCCCAGATACGCAGTATTTT. The full variable domain, its missing parts supplied by reference TRBV28 and TRBJ2-3, is DVKVTQSSRYLVKRTGEKVFLECVQDMDHENMFWYRQDPGLGLRLIYFSYDVKMKEKGDIPEGYSVSREKKERFSLILESASTNQTSMYLCARTDRGGPDTQYFGPGTRLTVL.

The chain employs TRBV10-3 and TRBJ2-7; possible D gene TRBD1, 6 bases. The CDR3 is made up of 13 amino acids. CDR1 and CDR2 from the germline V gene are ENHRY and SYGVKD. Trimming left V 10 bases short and J 6 bases short, with 19 bases between. The CDR3 protein is CATTMLQGGEQYF. The CDR3 coding sequence is TGTGCCACCACAATGCTACAGGGCGGCGAGCAGTACTTC.

This clone was seen only once. The chain couples TRBV6-5 to TRBJ1-2; 8 positions agree with TRBD1. Germline CDR1 and CDR2: MNHEY and SVGAGI. This CDR3 is built from 14 residues. V shed 4 bases, J shed 2 bases, and the junction held 3 bases outside the gene matches. CDR3 sequence: CASSSYRGNYGYTF. The CDR3 coding sequence is TGTGCCAGCAGTTCGTACAGGGGGAACTATGGCTACACCTTC.

This clone was counted a few times. The genes are TRBV20-1 and TRBJ1-5, with D uncertain. Germline V gene data show CDR1 as DFQATT and CDR2 as SNEGSKA (reference sequence). Trimming shortened V by 3 bases and J by 6 bases, and 12 bases separated the two germline ends. The CDR3 has 13 amino acids. In nucleotides, the CDR3 is TGCAGTGCTAGTACTCCCGAGGTTCAGCCCCAGCATTTT. Its protein product is CSASTPEVQPQHF.

The chain carries TRBV5-1 and TRBJ1-2, with TRBD1 identical over 10 bases. The CDR3 covers 17 residues. The ends lost 4 bases at V and 4 bases at J; junction bases unmatched: 13. Per the germline V gene, CDR1 is SGHRS and CDR2 is YFSETQ. The CDR3 spells CASSPVGGQGSTYGYTF. The DNA of the CDR3 is TGCGCCAGCAGCCCAGTGGGGGGACAGGGGAGTACCTATGGCTACACCTTC.

The V call is TRBV28, the J call TRBJ1-1; 11 nucleotides align to TRBD1. J gave up 6 bases and V 4 bases, and 4 bases lay outside the gene matches. The germline gives CDR1 MDHEN, CDR2 SYDVKM. CDR3 length: 14 residues. In DNA, the CDR3 is TGTGCCAGCAGTTGGACAGGGGGCGCGTCTGAAGCTTTCTTT. Translating gives CASSWTGGASEAFF.

The chain employs TRBV6-2 or TRBV6-3 and TRBJ1-4; D not certain. Germline assignment: CDR1 MNHEY and CDR2 SVGEGT. V gave up 6 bases and J gave up 8 bases, with 16 bases separating them. The CDR3 length is 14 residues. CDR3 residues: CASSLDGVGEKLFF. CDR3 DNA: TGTGCCAGCAGCCTTGACGGGGTCGGAGAAAAACTGTTTTTT.

The rearrangement links TRBV5-6 to TRBJ2-5, with 7 bases fitting TRBD1. The CDR3 consists of 13 residues. J was trimmed by 7 bases and V by 6 bases; bases with no gene match: 9. The germline CDR1 and CDR2 sequences are SGHDT and YYEEEE. CDR3: CASTNQGEGTQYF. The DNA for the CDR3 is TGTGCCAGCACTAACCAGGGGGAAGGGACCCAGTACTTC.

The rearrangement uses TRBV5-5 and TRBJ2-5; 8 bases line up with TRBD1. Germline trimming cut 2 bases from V and 1 base from J; bases unmatched to any gene: 4. The CDR3 runs 15 residues. The germline V gene encodes CDR1 SGHKS and CDR2 YYEKEE (reference sequence). The CDR3 DNA follows: TGTGCCAGCAGCTTCAGGGGGCTTTTCCAAGAGACCCAGTACTTC. This sequence encodes CASSFRGLFQETQYF.

The chain employs TRBV27 and TRBJ2-3, with 8 nucleotides matching TRBD1. CDR3 length equals 15 residues. Germline loops: CDR1 MNHEY, CDR2 SMNVEV (reference sequence). J lost 3 bases, V lost 6 bases, and 8 bases had no gene match. The CDR3 is CASSGAGTGTDTQYF. CDR3 DNA sequence: TGTGCCAGCAGCGGTGCGGGGACAGGAACAGATACGCAGTATTTT.